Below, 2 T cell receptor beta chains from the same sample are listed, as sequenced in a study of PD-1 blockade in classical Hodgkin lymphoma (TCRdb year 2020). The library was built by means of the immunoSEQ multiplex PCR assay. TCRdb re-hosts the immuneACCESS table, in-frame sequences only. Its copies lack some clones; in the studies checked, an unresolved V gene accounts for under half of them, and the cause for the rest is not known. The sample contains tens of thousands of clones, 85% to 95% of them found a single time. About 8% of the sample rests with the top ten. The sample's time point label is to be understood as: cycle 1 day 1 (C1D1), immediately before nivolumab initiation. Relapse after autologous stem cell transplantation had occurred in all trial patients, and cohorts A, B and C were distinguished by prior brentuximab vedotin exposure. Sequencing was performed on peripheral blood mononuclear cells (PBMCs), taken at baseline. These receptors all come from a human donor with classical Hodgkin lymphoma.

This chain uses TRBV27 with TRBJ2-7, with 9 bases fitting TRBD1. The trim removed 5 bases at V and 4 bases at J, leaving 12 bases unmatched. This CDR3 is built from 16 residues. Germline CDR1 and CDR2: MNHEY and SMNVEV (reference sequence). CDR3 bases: TGTGCCAGCAGTCCCCTCCCGGGACAGGGCGGGTACGAGCAGTACTTC. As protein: CASSPLPGQGGYEQYF.

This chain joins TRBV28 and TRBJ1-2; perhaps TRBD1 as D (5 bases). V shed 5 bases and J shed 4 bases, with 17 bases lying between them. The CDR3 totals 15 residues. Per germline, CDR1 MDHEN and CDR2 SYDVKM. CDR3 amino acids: CASSGSGPQGYGYTF. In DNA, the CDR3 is TGTGCCAGCAGTGGCTCGGGTCCTCAGGGCTATGGCTACACCTTC.